These 7 T cell receptor beta chains originate from one sample sequenced in a study of brain T cells in children with intractable seizures. Time point given: blood from clinic visit 5 months post-surgery; TSC patient then seizure free. The assay was immunoSEQ multiplex PCR, and TCRdb's table has in-frame clones only and misses some. The table shows a few hundred thousand clones, with about 93% occurring only once. The sample consisted of peripheral blood, taken approximately 5 months after surgery. These receptors all stem from a boy under two years old with tuberous sclerosis and intractable seizures.

This clone was picked up a small number of times. V and J are TRBV7-9 and TRBJ1-6; tentative D call: TRBD1 (6 bases). CDR3 length: 16 residues. The ends were cut back, 6 bases at V and 0 bases at J, with 12 bases in the middle. Germline CDR1 and CDR2: SEHNR and FQNEAQ (reference sequence). The CDR3 here is CASRPQGSSYNSPLHF. The CDR3 coding sequence is TGTGCCAGCAGACCACAGGGTAGCTCCTATAATTCACCCCTCCACTTT.

J is TRBJ1-1 and V is TRBV12-3 or TRBV12-4; D uncertain. Between the trimmed V and J ends, which lost 3 bases and 5 bases, there was a span of 10 bases. The CDR3 runs 13 residues. CDR3 nucleotide sequence: TGTGCCAGCAGTTTTTTCTTGGTAACTGAAGCTTTCTTT. Its translation: CASSFFLVTEAFF.

V usage is TRBV3-1 (or the pseudogene TRBV3-2) and J usage is TRBJ2-2; TRBD2 agrees at 11 bases. CDR1 LGHDT and CDR2 YNNKEL come from the germline V gene (reference sequence). The trim removed 6 bases at V and 6 bases at J, leaving 12 bases unmatched. The CDR3 loop spans 17 amino acids. The DNA of the CDR3 is TGTGCCAGCAGTTATCAACTAGCGGGAGAATCGCCCGGGGAGCTGTTTTTT. Encoded protein: CASSYQLAGESPGELFF.

There are a few counts of this clone. The chain combines TRBV5-1 with TRBJ1-2; 7 nucleotides match TRBD1. V trimming: 3 bases; J trimming: 0 bases; junction bases outside the gene matches: 2. This CDR3 contains 14 residues. Germline CDR1 is SGHRS and CDR2 is YFSETQ. The CDR3 bases are TGCGCCAGCAGCTCGGACAGGACTAACTATGGCTACACCTTC. Translating gives CASSSDRTNYGYTF.

V and J are TRBV24-1 and TRBJ2-1; 7 bases match TRBD1. The V gene end was trimmed by 0 bases and the J gene end by 3 bases; junction bases not matched to a gene: 4. The CDR3 is 16 amino acids. In germline, CDR1 is KGHDR, CDR2 SFDVKD. In nucleotides, the CDR3 is TGTGCCACCAGTGATTTGGACAGGGAAGTCTACAATGAGCAGTTCTTC. It encodes CATSDLDREVYNEQFF.

The chain is built from TRBV9 and TRBJ2-3; tentatively, D is TRBD1 or TRBD2 (5 bases each). This CDR3 has 14 residues. V was shortened by 4 bases and J by 0 bases, with 9 bases between the two germline ends. Germline values: CDR1 SGDLS, CDR2 YYNGEE. The CDR3 here is CASSLGPSTDTQYF. CDR3 bases: TGTGCCAGCAGCTTGGGACCGAGCACAGATACGCAGTATTTT.

This clone was recorded only once. Different DNA sequences within this sample yield the same CDR3. The rearrangement joins TRBV24-1 to TRBJ2-7; D gene unclear. The V and J ends lost 0 bases and 6 bases respectively, with 2 bases between them. This CDR3 has 11 residues. CDR1 is KGHDR and CDR2 is SFDVKD in the germline V gene. The CDR3 loop reads CATSDLGEQYF. CDR3 bases: TGTGCCACCAGTGATTTGGGCGAGCAGTACTTC.